The 19 T cell receptor beta chains below come from one sample, sequenced in a study of identical twins. MiXCR, applied by TCRdb to the 5' RACE reads, yields one record per CDR3 protein. Here the sample spans 200,000 to 250,000 distinct CDR3 sequences, around 6.8% being singletons. This sample also appeared in a second study, on yellow fever vaccine responses in identical twins.

The specimen was memory (CD45RO+) T cells sorted from blood. Receptor source: a woman between 18 and 29 years old in good health.

The table lists this clonotype with a few counts. The J gene is TRBJ2-7, the V gene TRBV5-4, with D uncertain. V was shortened by 4 bases and J by 5 bases, with 22 bases between the two germline ends. The length of the CDR3 is 16 residues. CDR1 is SGHNT and CDR2 is YYREEE in the germline V gene (reference sequence). The DNA of the CDR3 is TGTGCCAGCAGCGCAGCCGGCCCCACCATCATGGACGAGCAGTACTTC. This encodes CASSAAGPTIMDEQYF. The full variable domain, its missing parts supplied by reference TRBV5-4 and TRBJ2-7, is ETGVTQSPTHLIKTRGQQVTLRCSSQSGHNTVSWYQQALGQGPQFIFQYYREEENGRGNFPPRFSGLQFPNYSSELNVNALELDDSALYLCASSAAGPTIMDEQYFGPGTRLTVT.

This clonotype was picked up many times. This rearrangement joins TRBV5-1 to TRBJ2-7; no clear D. Germline V gene data show CDR1 as SGHRS and CDR2 as YFSETQ. Trimming pared 0 bases from V and 2 bases from J, leaving 9 bases between. The CDR3 length is 14 residues. The CDR3 here is CASSLEGPAYEQYF. The DNA of the CDR3 is TGCGCCAGCAGCTTGGAAGGGCCTGCCTACGAGCAGTACTTC.

The rearrangement joins TRBV14 to TRBJ2-3, with 8 bases that match TRBD2. Trimming at V came to 4 bases and at J to 2 bases, leaving 14 bases not matched to a gene. CDR3 length equals 18 residues. Germline V lookup: CDR1 SGHDN, CDR2 FVKESK. In DNA form, the CDR3 reads TGTGCCAGCAGCCGACCCTTCGGGGCGGGAGGCCCCACAGATACGCAGTATTTT. This gives the protein CASSRPFGAGGPTDTQYF.

Only a few counts were recorded for this clonotype. The V and J genes are TRBV3-1 and TRBJ2-5; TRBD1 might be the D (6 bases). V lost 4 bases and J lost 9, with 15 bases in between. The CDR3 sequence is 13 residues long. Germline loops: CDR1 LGHDT, CDR2 YNNKEL (reference sequence). CDR3 coding DNA: TGTGCCAGCAGCCGCCCGATAAAGGGGGCCCAGTACTTC. Its protein product is CASSRPIKGAQYF.

The chain joins TRBV28 to TRBJ1-4, with D hard to call. CDR1 MDHEN and CDR2 SYDVKM come from the germline V gene. The CDR3 spans 14 residues. V was trimmed by 9 bases and J by 0 bases, leaving 11 bases between them. CDR3 nucleotides: TGTGCCAGTCGTTCGGGTTCAACTAATGAAAAACTGTTTTTT. Translating gives CASRSGSTNEKLFF.

The chain employs TRBV24-1 and TRBJ2-1; no firm D call. The CDR3 totals 14 residues. V dropped 3 bases and J dropped 2 bases, with 7 bases sitting between them. From germline, CDR1 is KGHDR and CDR2 SFDVKD. The CDR3 DNA reads as TGTGCCACCAGTGATCTTGGGGCCTACAATGAGCAGTTCTTC. Translated: CATSDLGAYNEQFF.

This clonotype was counted ten times or more. This chain links TRBV7-9 with TRBJ2-7, with D hard to call. Trimming removed 3 bases from V and 3 bases from J, with 6 bases in between. The germline V gene encodes CDR1 SEHNR and CDR2 FQNEAQ (reference sequence). This CDR3 is built from 12 residues. The chain's CDR3 is CASSFSVYEQYF. The DNA of the CDR3 is TGTGCCAGCAGCTTTAGTGTCTACGAGCAGTACTTC.

This chain joins TRBV5-4 and TRBJ2-7; TRBD1 or TRBD2 may be the D gene (5 bases each). The germline gives CDR1 SGHNT, CDR2 YYREEE (reference sequence). V lost 4 bases to trimming and J lost 4 bases, with 24 bases between them. This CDR3 spans 17 amino acids. Here the CDR3 DNA reads TGTGCCAGCAGCCCCCCGGACGGGAAAGGGACCCGATACGAGCAGTACTTC. Amino acids: CASSPPDGKGTRYEQYF. The whole variable domain, filled in from reference TRBV5-4 and TRBJ2-7, reads ETGVTQSPTHLIKTRGQQVTLRCSSQSGHNTVSWYQQALGQGPQFIFQYYREEENGRGNFPPRFSGLQFPNYSSELNVNALELDDSALYLCASSPPDGKGTRYEQYFGPGTRLTVT.

The CDR3 spells CATSPSGGTGELFF. Here the CDR3 DNA reads TGTGCCACCTCGCCATCCGGGGGCACCGGGGAGCTGTTTTTT. The chain combines TRBV12-3 or TRBV12-4 with TRBJ2-2, with D maybe TRBD2 (6 bases). The germline V and J ends were trimmed by 10 bases and 4 bases, with 16 bases remaining between them. This CDR3 is 14 amino acids long.

This clonotype was detected a few times. The V and J genes are TRBV21-1 and TRBJ2-3; no DNA check was done on the table's D call, TRBD1. TRBV21-1 is designated a pseudogene. This CDR3 is built from 15 residues. The CDR3 DNA is TGTGCCAGCAGCAAAGAGGCGGGGGCCACAGATACGCAGTATTTT. Encoded protein: CASSKEAGATDTQYF.

This clonotype was observed a handful of times. The chain has TRBV4-1 and TRBJ1-5; no clear D. Trimming left V 0 bases short and J 2 bases short, with 8 bases between. This CDR3 region has 15 residues. Germline assignment: CDR1 MGHRA and CDR2 YSYEKL. The CDR3 is CASSQEWQGNQPQHF. CDR3 DNA sequence: TGCGCCAGCAGCCAAGAATGGCAGGGCAATCAGCCCCAGCATTTT.

In this sample, this clonotype turned up many times. The chain links TRBV27 to TRBJ2-1; no firm D call. The germline V gene has CDR1 MNHEY and CDR2 SMNVEV (reference sequence). The V end lost 2 bases, the J end lost 5 bases, and 22 bases lay between the germline ends. This CDR3 has 18 residues. DNA of the CDR3: TGTGCCAGCAGTTTAAGTTTAGGAAGGGCTAATACGAACAATGAGCAGTTCTTC. Its translation is CASSLSLGRANTNNEQFF.

The chain has TRBV5-1 and TRBJ2-7; TRBD1 aligns across 7 bases. The V segment lost 4 bases and the J segment 0 bases; nucleotides outside the gene matches: 10. Per the germline V gene, CDR1 is SGHRS and CDR2 is YFSETQ. The CDR3 is 16 residues long. The DNA of the CDR3 is TGCGCCAGCAGCCGATGGGACAGCGAGCCCTCCTACGAGCAGTACTTC. It is translated as CASSRWDSEPSYEQYF.

This clonotype came up many times. The chain has TRBV5-1 and TRBJ2-7, with a tentative D call TRBD1 (6 bases). This CDR3 is 15 amino acids long. Trimming pared 7 bases from V and 7 bases from J, leaving 24 bases between. Germline V lookup: CDR1 SGHRS, CDR2 YFSETQ. CDR3 nucleotides: TGCGCCAGCCGGCGACAGGATTTACCTCTAAGTGAGCAGTACTTC. It specifies CASRRQDLPLSEQYF.

The table lists this clonotype with many counts. CDR3 nucleotides: TGTGCCACCAGTGATTTGCGACCGGGACAGATAACAGATACGCAGTATTTT. The encoded protein is CATSDLRPGQITDTQYF. The rearrangement joins TRBV24-1 to TRBJ2-3; 7 bases fit TRBD1. J gave up 3 bases and V 0 bases, and 8 bases lay outside the gene matches. Germline CDR1 reads KGHDR; CDR2 reads SFDVKD. The CDR3 is 17 amino acids.

V and J are TRBV7-9 and TRBJ2-1; possible D gene TRBD2, 6 bases. The CDR3 consists of 16 residues. Per germline, CDR1 SEHNR and CDR2 FQNEAQ (reference sequence). The V gene lost 5 bases and the J gene lost 5 bases, with 19 bases spanning the gap. CDR3 in amino acids: CASSPLTPGLNNEQFF. Written as DNA, the CDR3 is TGTGCCAGCAGCCCCCTAACTCCGGGACTCAACAATGAGCAGTTCTTC. Full variable domain (outside the CDR3, taken from reference TRBV7-9 and TRBJ2-1): DTGVSQNPRHKITKRGQNVTFRCDPISEHNRLYWYRQTLGQGPEFLTYFQNEAQLEKSRLLSDRFSAERPKGSFSTLEIQRTEQGDSAMYLCASSPLTPGLNNEQFFGPGTRLTVL.

The chain uses TRBV5-1 and TRBJ2-7, with 8 bases that match TRBD2. CDR1 is SGHRS and CDR2 is YFSETQ in the germline V gene. The V and J ends lost 0 bases and 5 bases, in that order; junction bases with no gene match: 4. The CDR3 has 14 amino acids. The CDR3 coding sequence is TGCGCCAGCAGCTTGGGGTCGGGGGGGGACGAGCAGTACTTC. The encoded protein is CASSLGSGGDEQYF.

This clonotype was recorded at least ten times. The chain employs TRBV5-1 and TRBJ2-7; D remains unclear. V was trimmed by 2 bases and J by 3 bases, leaving 12 bases between them. Germline V gene lookup returns CDR1 SGHRS and CDR2 YFSETQ. The CDR3 extends over 14 amino acids. The CDR3 nucleotides read TGCGCCAGCAGCTTTAGTCACAGCCACTACGAGCAGTACTTC. Translating gives CASSFSHSHYEQYF.

Only a few counts were recorded for this clonotype. CDR3 in amino acids: CSVRPEITEAFF. Written as DNA, the CDR3 is TGCAGCGTTCGGCCGGAAATTACTGAAGCTTTCTTT. The rearrangement joins TRBV29-1 to TRBJ1-1; D is ambiguous. Trimming removed 5 bases at V and 5 bases at J, with 12 bases between. The CDR3 has 12 residues. Germline V gene data show CDR1 as SQVTM and CDR2 as ANQGSEA.